These 19 T cell receptor beta chains originate from one sample sequenced in a study of T-cell reconstitution after alpha-beta-depleted transplantation in children. Study-wide results and caveats: One year post-transplant, T-cell counts and diversity were largely derived from T cells produced anew.

Their recognized antigens are unknown. Unique molecular identifiers were incorporated during preparation of the TCRbeta library. TCRdb called the PCR reads again in MiXCR, with one record for every CDR3 protein. The sample records 330,000 or so distinct CDR3 sequences, 7.5% to 9% being singletons. The material sequenced was peripheral blood, taken 360 days after TCRalphabeta/CD19-depleted stem cell transplant. All receptors come from a female patient aged 2-10 years who had a stem cell transplant for Fanconi anemia, so the T cells may come from the graft donor.

DNA for the CDR3: TGCGCCAGCAGCGCTAGCGGGAGGGACAATGAGCAGTTCTTC. Translation: CASSASGRDNEQFF. This sequence joins TRBV10-2 and TRBJ2-1; 12 bases are shared with TRBD2. This CDR3 is 14 amino acids long. Germline lookup yields CDR1 WSHSY and CDR2 SAAADI. The V gene end was trimmed by 6 bases and the J gene end by 5 bases; junction bases not matched to a gene: 2.

This clonotype was picked up a small number of times. Here the CDR3 DNA reads TGTGCCAGCTCACCACTTACTTCTAGCGGGAGTAACTTGGCCTACAATGAGCAGTTCTTC. This gives the protein CASSPLTSSGSNLAYNEQFF. The chain combines TRBV18 with TRBJ2-1; TRBD2 aligns across 10 bases. The V segment lost 1 base and the J segment 2 bases; nucleotides outside the gene matches: 14. There are 20 residues in the CDR3. CDR1 is KGHSH, CDR2 LQKENI, per germline.

At least ten counts were recorded for this clonotype. The rearrangement links TRBV4-2 to TRBJ2-3; D unresolved. CDR3 size: 14 residues. Trimming took 0 bases from V and 4 from J, leaving 8 bases between them. Germline CDR1 LGHNA, CDR2 YNFKEQ. DNA of the CDR3: TGTGCCAGCAGCCAAGATCGGTTTGCAGATACGCAGTATTTT. It encodes CASSQDRFADTQYF.

This clonotype was detected many times. V gene TRBV10-3 combines with J gene TRBJ2-3; no clear D. The CDR3 contains 13 residues. The germline gives CDR1 ENHRY, CDR2 SYGVKD. V gave up 2 bases and J gave up 2 bases, with 5 bases separating them. In DNA form, the CDR3 reads TGTGCCATCAGTGAGAAGGCCACAGATACGCAGTATTTT. Its translation: CAISEKATDTQYF.

The rearrangement links TRBV5-1 to TRBJ1-3; D gene unclear. Looked up from germline, CDR1 is SGHRS and CDR2 is YFSETQ. The V gene lost 3 bases and the J gene lost 0 bases, with 13 bases spanning the gap. CDR3 length: 16 residues. CDR3 bases: TGCGCCAGCAGCTACAACCCCAGGATCTCTGGAAACACCATATATTTT. Translation gives CASSYNPRISGNTIYF.

As concerns this clonotype: A much bigger clone sits one base away, suggesting this may be a read error. The chain uses TRBV12-3 or TRBV12-4 and TRBJ2-7, with 12 bases identical to TRBD2. The CDR3 totals 19 residues. The chain's CDR3 is CACSLYPLLAGGNPYEQYF. The CDR3 DNA is TGTGCCTGCAGTTTATACCCCTTACTAGCGGGGGGCAACCCCTACGAGCAGTACTTC.

The sample holds many counts of this clonotype. The gene calls are TRBV6-6 and TRBJ1-1; tentative D call: TRBD1 (5 bases). The V gene lost 0 bases and the J gene lost 8 bases, with 7 bases spanning the gap. The CDR3 spans 12 residues. CDR1 MNHNY and CDR2 SVGAGI come from the germline V gene (reference sequence). The CDR3 here is CASSYSNREAFF. The CDR3 coding sequence is TGTGCCAGCAGTTACTCGAACAGGGAAGCTTTCTTT.

This clonotype was counted at least ten times. This chain connects TRBV28 to TRBJ1-2, with D possibly TRBD1 on 5 matching bases. CDR3 length equals 14 residues. With 2 bases removed from V and 5 bases from J, the gap between germline ends came to 12 bases. In germline, CDR1 is MDHEN, CDR2 SYDVKM. Here the CDR3 reads CASSLPLAGYGYTF. CDR3 nucleotide sequence: TGTGCCAGCAGTTTACCCCTCGCAGGGTATGGCTACACCTTC.

This clonotype was counted only a few times. The chain has TRBV28 and TRBJ2-5, with D uncertain. The germline V gene encodes CDR1 MDHEN and CDR2 SYDVKM. V dropped 3 bases and J dropped 5 bases, with 10 bases sitting between them. The length of the CDR3 is 13 residues. CDR3 nucleotides: TGTGCCAGCAGTTTCGTGGCTCCGGAGACCCAGTACTTC. Its translation: CASSFVAPETQYF.

The V gene is TRBV7-9, the J gene TRBJ1-1; D gene unclear. CDR1 is SEHNR and CDR2 is FQNEAQ in the germline V gene (reference sequence). The CDR3 consists of 15 residues. Trimming shortened V by 2 bases and J by 2 bases, and 12 bases separated the two germline ends. For the CDR3, the DNA is TGTGCCAGCAGCTTAAAGACGGACCTAAACACTGAAGCTTTCTTT. As protein: CASSLKTDLNTEAFF.

The rearrangement joins TRBV28 to TRBJ2-1, with D maybe TRBD2 (6 bases). Per germline, CDR1 MDHEN and CDR2 SYDVKM. This CDR3 is 17 amino acids long. The V and J ends lost 1 base and 0 bases respectively, with 13 bases between them. This chain's CDR3 is CASSLSGVGSSYNEQFF. CDR3 nucleotide sequence: TGTGCCAGCAGTTTATCGGGAGTAGGGAGCTCCTACAATGAGCAGTTCTTC.

This clonotype was recorded a few times. This chain connects TRBV5-1 to TRBJ2-6, with 10 bases aligning to TRBD2. The V segment lost 3 bases and the J segment 1 base; nucleotides outside the gene matches: 4. The CDR3 extends over 17 amino acids. Germline CDR1 SGHRS, CDR2 YFSETQ. Written as DNA, the CDR3 is TGCGCCAGCAGCTCCTCACTAGCGGGGTCTGGGGCCAACGTCCTGACTTTC. It translates to CASSSSLAGSGANVLTF.

In this sample, this clonotype turned up a few times. The V call is TRBV5-1, the J call TRBJ1-6, with D possibly matching TRBD1 (6 bases). CDR3 length equals 14 residues. Germline CDR1 and CDR2: SGHRS and YFSETQ. Between the trimmed V and J ends, which lost 0 bases and 10 bases, there was a span of 11 bases. This chain's CDR3 is CASSLEPGASPLHF. The DNA for the CDR3 is TGCGCCAGCAGCTTGGAGCCAGGGGCCTCACCCCTCCACTTT.

This chain connects TRBV7-8 to TRBJ2-7, with TRBD2 matching over 8 bases. Germline trimming cut 3 bases from V and 1 base from J; bases unmatched to any gene: 5. CDR3 size: 15 residues. CDR1 and CDR2 from the germline V gene are SGHVS and FQNEAQ. The CDR3 DNA follows: TGTGCCAGCAGCTTTGCGGGGGGAACATCCTACGAGCAGTACTTC. As protein: CASSFAGGTSYEQYF. The variable domain in full, completed from reference TRBV7-8 and TRBJ2-7, reads GAGVSQSPRYKVAKRGQDVALRCDPISGHVSLFWYQQALGQGPEFLTYFQNEAQLDKSGLPSDRFFAERPEGSVSTLKIQRTQQEDSAVYLCASSFAGGTSYEQYFGPGTRLTVT.

This clonotype was picked up many times. The chain is built from TRBV5-1 and TRBJ2-2; 10 bases are a match to TRBD2. Germline trimming cut 1 base from V and 0 bases from J; bases unmatched to any gene: 0. The CDR3 consists of 16 residues. Germline lookup yields CDR1 SGHRS and CDR2 YFSETQ. In DNA, the CDR3 is TGCGCCAGCAGCTTGACTAGCGGGGCGAACACCGGGGAGCTGTTTTTT. It is translated as CASSLTSGANTGELFF.

In its sample, this clonotype was seen a few times. The chain uses TRBV4-1 and TRBJ1-5; 8 bases match TRBD1. The length of the CDR3 is 16 residues. Germline values: CDR1 MGHRA, CDR2 YSYEKL. Losses at the gene ends were 0 bases for V and 3 bases for J; bases not matched to a gene: 4. In DNA form, the CDR3 reads TGCGCCAGCAGCCAAGATGAACAGGGGGTCAATCAGCCCCAGCATTTT. Its protein product is CASSQDEQGVNQPQHF.

In this sample, this clonotype turned up a few times. J is TRBJ1-5 and V is TRBV28, with TRBD1 identical over 8 bases. The V gene's germline CDR1 is MDHEN and CDR2 SYDVKM. The CDR3 spans 18 residues. J lost 0 bases, V lost 6 bases, and 13 bases had no gene match. The CDR3 sequence is CASRPGGGGFYSNQPQHF. DNA for the CDR3: TGTGCCAGCAGACCAGGGGGCGGGGGTTTTTATAGCAATCAGCCCCAGCATTTT.

Many counts were recorded for this clonotype. DNA of the CDR3: TGCAGTGCTAGTCGGCGTCGGGGCACAGATACGCAGTATTTT. It specifies CSASRRRGTDTQYF. The rearrangement links TRBV20-1 to TRBJ2-3, with no clear D. The V and J ends lost 3 bases and 1 base respectively, with 11 bases between them. This CDR3 contains 14 residues. Germline V gives CDR1 DFQATT, CDR2 SNEGSKA (reference sequence).

The chain uses TRBV5-1 and TRBJ1-6; TRBD1 might be the D (5 bases). Germline CDR1 and CDR2: SGHRS and YFSETQ. V was cut by 3 bases and J by 0 bases, with 7 bases left in between. The CDR3 length is 15 residues. DNA of the CDR3: TGCGCCAGCAGCTATCAGGGCTCCTATAATTCACCCCTCCACTTT. Translated, it gives CASSYQGSYNSPLHF.